This TCR beta chain is drawn from a study of T-cell memory formation after mild COVID-19. The overall study: Most TCR clusters belonged to a single donor.

The TCR alpha and TCR beta cDNA libraries, bearing sample barcodes and UMIs, were generated by 5'RACE using constant-segment primers. Each CDR3 protein gets one entry after TCRdb re-called the 5' RACE reads with MiXCR. The profile covers 380,000 or so distinct CDR3 sequences, with about an eighth appearing a single time and over 20% taken by the ten largest. The TCR was taken from a man between 18 and 35 years old who had mild COVID-19 (a few samples of this study predate the infection). Cell type and time point are not known. Sequenced material: PBMCs or a T cell subset sorted from them (not recorded which).

This CDR3 is CASSYLRAPSYGYTF. CDR3 DNA: TGTGCCAGCAGTTACCTCAGGGCCCCTTCCTATGGCTACACCTTC. V usage is TRBV6-6 and J usage is TRBJ1-2; D perhaps matches TRBD1 (5 bases). Germline V gene lookup returns CDR1 MNHNY and CDR2 SVGAGI (reference sequence). Trimming pared 2 bases from V and 4 bases from J, leaving 14 bases between. This CDR3 has 15 amino acids.